Below are 12 T cell receptor beta chains sequenced from a single sample in a study of cytomegalovirus exposure and HLA in healthy donors. PCR used 60 Vbeta primers and 13 Jbeta primers. Here immunoSEQ multiplex PCR was the method, and the copy in TCRdb shows in-frame clones only, minus some. The table has approximately 79,000 clones, over 70% seen once. The sequencing input was PBMCs. These receptors were obtained from a boy under 18 in good health and CMV-seronegative.

The J gene is TRBJ1-3, the V gene TRBV25-1; the D is unclear. CDR3 size: 14 residues. The V gene lost 4 bases and the J gene lost 4 bases, with 11 bases spanning the gap. Germline CDR1 MGHDK, CDR2 SYGVNS. Here the CDR3 reads CASSASRSGNTIYF. CDR3 DNA sequence: TGTGCCAGCAGTGCATCGAGGTCCGGAAACACCATATATTTT.

The rearrangement joins TRBV7-9 to TRBJ2-2; 12 positions match TRBD2. The CDR3 covers 15 residues. With 4 bases clipped from V and 4 bases from J, the junction kept 1 base outside the gene matches. Germline-derived CDR1 and CDR2 are SEHNR and FQNEAQ (reference sequence). CDR3 nucleotides: TGTGCCAGCAGCTCGGGACTAGCGGGCACCGGGGAGCTGTTTTTT. This translates into CASSSGLAGTGELFF. Drawing the rest from reference TRBV7-9 and TRBJ2-2, the complete variable domain is DTGVSQNPRHKITKRGQNVTFRCDPISEHNRLYWYRQTLGQGPEFLTYFQNEAQLEKSRLLSDRFSAERPKGSFSTLEIQRTEQGDSAMYLCASSSGLAGTGELFFGEGSRLTVL.

CDR3 region: CAIRGDRNTEAFF. The CDR3 bases are TGTGCCATCAGGGGGGACAGGAACACTGAAGCTTTCTTT. The gene calls are TRBV10-3 and TRBJ1-1; 7 bases line up with TRBD1. Germline V lookup: CDR1 ENHRY, CDR2 SYGVKD. The length of the CDR3 is 13 residues. After removal of 6 bases from V and 1 base from J, the junction contained 2 bases not matched to a gene.

The J gene is TRBJ2-7, the V gene TRBV29-1; TRBD1 matches 7 bases. The CDR3 contains 13 residues. V was pared by 7 bases and J by 5 bases, with 11 bases of the junction left unmatched. Per the germline V gene, CDR1 is SQVTM and CDR2 is ANQGSEA. The CDR3 loop is CSALTGSSHEQYF. For the CDR3, the DNA is TGCAGCGCCTTGACAGGGTCTAGCCACGAGCAGTACTTC.

This clone has more than one count but fewer than ten. The rearrangement uses TRBV28 and TRBJ1-2; TRBD1 matches at 8 bases. Germline CDR1 and CDR2: MDHEN and SYDVKM. The V and J ends lost 6 bases and 4 bases, in that order; junction bases with no gene match: 7. The CDR3 extends over 14 amino acids. The CDR3 is CASRGQASAYGYTF. CDR3 bases: TGTGCCAGCAGGGGACAGGCCTCGGCCTATGGCTACACCTTC.

J is TRBJ2-3 and V is TRBV18; D possibly corresponds to TRBD1 (5 bases). The CDR3 runs 16 residues. Trimming stripped 2 bases from V and 1 base from J, with 13 bases between. CDR1 is KGHSH, CDR2 LQKENI, per germline. The CDR3 reads CASSPTRGVGTDTQYF. The CDR3 coding sequence is TGTGCCAGCTCACCAACAAGGGGCGTCGGCACAGATACGCAGTATTTT.

The V gene is TRBV4-3, the J gene TRBJ1-2, with a weak D call TRBD1 (6 bases). The CDR3 is 16 residues long. The germline V gene has CDR1 LGHNA and CDR2 YSLEER. V lost 3 bases and J lost 8, with 22 bases in between. CDR3 region: CASSQGGGGRIYGYTF. CDR3 coding DNA: TGCGCCAGCAGCCAGGGTGGCGGGGGGCGAATTTACGGCTACACCTTC.

This clone was seen just once. The genes are TRBV7-3 and TRBJ1-2, with D maybe TRBD1 (5 bases). CDR1 and CDR2 (germline): SGHTA, FQGTGA. Deletions cut 5 bases from V and 3 bases from J, with 16 bases between. The CDR3 totals 15 residues. The CDR3 is CASSPQAGLDYGYTF. CDR3 in DNA: TGTGCCAGCAGCCCTCAAGCAGGGTTGGACTATGGCTACACCTTC.

The gene calls are TRBV7-3 and TRBJ1-2, with TRBD1 matching over 11 bases. J lost 5 bases, V lost 4 bases, and 21 bases had no gene match. The germline CDR1 and CDR2 sequences are SGHTA and FQGTGA. The CDR3 totals 20 residues. CDR3 residues: CASSSRTGGLIFGGNYGYTF. CDR3 bases: TGTGCCAGCAGCTCCCGGACAGGGGGCTTGATATTTGGGGGCAATTATGGCTACACCTTC.

The chain recombines TRBV6-5 with TRBJ1-2, with 10 bases identical to TRBD1. J lost 7 bases, V lost 7 bases, and 9 bases had no gene match. Germline values: CDR1 MNHEY, CDR2 SVGAGI. This CDR3 has 14 residues. For the CDR3, the DNA is TGTGCCAGCACTATGGACAGGGGGATTGGTGGCTACACCTTC. Translation: CASTMDRGIGGYTF.

The V and J genes are TRBV7-6 and TRBJ2-3; TRBD2 matches at 9 bases. The germline V gene has CDR1 SGHVS and CDR2 FNYEAQ. Trimming cost V 5 bases and J 3 bases; bases outside gene matches: 9. The CDR3 has 16 amino acids. The CDR3 sequence: CASSPTAGGVTDTQYF. The CDR3 DNA reads as TGTGCCAGCAGCCCTACTGCGGGAGGGGTTACAGATACGCAGTATTTT. Full variable domain (rest looked up from reference TRBV7-6 and TRBJ2-3): GAGVSQSPRYKVTKRGQDVALRCDPISGHVSLYWYRQALGQGPEFLTYFNYEAQQDKSGLPNDRFSAERPEGSISTLTIQRTEQRDSAMYRCASSPTAGGVTDTQYFGPGTRLTVL.

The CDR3 DNA is TGTGCCAGCAGCGAGGGGGGGATCCGGGACGAGCAGTACTTC. Translated: CASSEGGIRDEQYF. This chain uses TRBV7-2 with TRBJ2-7, with D possibly being TRBD2 (7 bases). Trimming cost V 5 bases and J 5 bases, with 16 bases left between them. This CDR3 has 14 amino acids. Per germline, CDR1 SGHTA and CDR2 FQGNSA.